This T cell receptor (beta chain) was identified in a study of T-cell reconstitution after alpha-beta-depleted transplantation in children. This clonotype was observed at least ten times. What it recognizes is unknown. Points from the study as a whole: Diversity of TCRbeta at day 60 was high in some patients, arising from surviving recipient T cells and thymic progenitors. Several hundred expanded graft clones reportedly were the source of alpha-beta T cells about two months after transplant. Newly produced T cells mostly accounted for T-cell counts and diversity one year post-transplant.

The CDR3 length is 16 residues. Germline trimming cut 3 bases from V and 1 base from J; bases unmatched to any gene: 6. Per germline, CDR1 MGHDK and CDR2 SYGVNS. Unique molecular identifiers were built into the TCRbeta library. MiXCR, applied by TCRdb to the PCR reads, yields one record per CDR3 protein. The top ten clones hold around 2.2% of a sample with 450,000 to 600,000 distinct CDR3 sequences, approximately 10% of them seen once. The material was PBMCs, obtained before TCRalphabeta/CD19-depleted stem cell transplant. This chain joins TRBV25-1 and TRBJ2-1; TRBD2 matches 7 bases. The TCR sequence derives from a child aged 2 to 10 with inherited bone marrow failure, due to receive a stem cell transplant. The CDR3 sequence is CASSDWASGSYNEQFF. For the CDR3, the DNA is TGTGCCAGCAGTGACTGGGCTAGCGGTTCCTACAATGAGCAGTTCTTC.